What follows are 15 T cell receptor beta chains derived from one specimen sequenced in a study of T cells in Graves' hyperthyroidism and ophthalmopathy. TCR beta CDR3 regions were amplified from RNA transcripts. A first-round RT-PCR of the TCR CDR3 used the HTBI primer set. Each CDR3 protein is one row after TCRdb ran MiXCR on the multiplex PCR reads. The sample carries 300,000 to 450,000 distinct CDR3 sequences, roughly 13% recorded once. The sample taken for sequencing was blood. The receptor source for this set is a young man with Graves' hyperthyroidism that later progressed to Graves' ophthalmopathy.

This clonotype has a count of ten or more. This rearrangement joins TRBV5-1 to TRBJ2-3; the match to TRBD1 covers 10 bases. The length of the CDR3 is 16 residues. Germline V lookup: CDR1 SGHRS, CDR2 YFSETQ. V lost 4 bases, J lost 5 bases, and 10 bases stayed unmatched. The CDR3 is CASSDFGTGVGDTQYF. The CDR3 bases are TGCGCCAGCAGCGACTTCGGGACAGGGGTGGGAGATACGCAGTATTTT. Combining the CDR3 with reference TRBV5-1 and TRBJ2-3 gives the whole variable domain KAGVTQTPRYLIKTRGQQVTLSCSPISGHRSVSWYQQTPGQGLQFLFEYFSETQRNKGNFPGRFSGRQFSNSRSEMNVSTLELGDSALYLCASSDFGTGVGDTQYFGPGTRLTVL.

This clonotype has only a few counts. The chain employs TRBV6-1 and TRBJ2-1; 8 bases match TRBD1. The CDR3 totals 16 residues. V gave up 5 bases and J gave up 13 bases; unmatched junction bases: 19. Germline lookup yields CDR1 MNHNS and CDR2 SASEGT. The CDR3 DNA reads as TGTGCCAGCAGTCCACAGGCAGGGGGCGGCCGTTCCGTTCAGTTCTTC. Its protein product is CASSPQAGGGRSVQFF.

The chain carries TRBV5-6 and TRBJ1-1, with D perhaps TRBD1 (6 bases). CDR3 length: 14 amino acids. V lost 0 bases, J lost 6 bases, and 12 bases lay in between. Germline V gives CDR1 SGHDT, CDR2 YYEEEE. The CDR3 loop is CASSLGGGIAEAFF. CDR3 coding DNA: TGTGCCAGCAGCTTGGGGGGGGGCATAGCTGAAGCTTTCTTT.

This clonotype was picked up a small number of times. The chain joins TRBV10-3 to TRBJ2-7; D gene ambiguous. Trimming pared 3 bases from V and 3 bases from J, leaving 12 bases between. Germline assignment: CDR1 ENHRY and CDR2 SYGVKD. There are 14 residues in the CDR3. This CDR3 reads CAISDFPDRYEQYF. In nucleotides, the CDR3 is TGTGCCATCAGTGACTTTCCCGACCGCTACGAGCAGTACTTC.

This clonotype was observed at least ten times. The chain carries TRBV6-1 and TRBJ2-5; D is unresolved. CDR1 and CDR2 (germline): MNHNS, SASEGT. The CDR3 contains 12 residues. Deletions cut 6 bases from V and 5 bases from J, with 10 bases between. The CDR3 nucleotides read TGTGCCAGCAGCCAAAACTGGGAGACCCAGTACTTC. As protein: CASSQNWETQYF.

This clonotype showed up many times. The chain combines TRBV11-2 with TRBJ1-2, with D tentatively TRBD1 (6 bases). V was shortened by 1 base and J by 7 bases, with 13 bases between the two germline ends. The length of the CDR3 is 14 residues. The germline V gene has CDR1 SGHAT and CDR2 FQNNGV. CDR3 sequence reads: CASSLAGGLAGYTF. The DNA for the CDR3 is TGTGCCAGCAGCTTAGCTGGGGGGCTGGCTGGCTACACCTTC. The full variable domain, its missing parts supplied by reference TRBV11-2 and TRBJ1-2, is EAGVAQSPRYKIIEKRQSVAFWCNPISGHATLYWYQQILGQGPKLLIQFQNNGVVDDSQLPKDRFSAERLKGVDSTLKIQPAKLEDSAVYLCASSLAGGLAGYTFGSGTRLTVV.

This clonotype has a count of ten or more. This rearrangement joins TRBV7-2 to TRBJ2-5; D is unclear. Germline CDR1 SGHTA, CDR2 FQGNSA. The CDR3 spans 14 residues. Trimming cost V 5 bases and J 5 bases, with 15 bases left between them. CDR3 loop: CASSPYLPEETQYF. The CDR3 DNA reads as TGTGCCAGCAGCCCTTACTTACCCGAGGAGACCCAGTACTTC.

This clonotype was seen repeatedly, ten times or more. The V call is TRBV11-2, the J call TRBJ2-7; a weak D match, TRBD2 (5 bases). Germline V gene lookup returns CDR1 SGHAT and CDR2 FQNNGV. This CDR3 contains 15 residues. Between the trimmed V and J ends, which lost 1 base and 4 bases, there was a span of 14 bases. The CDR3, as DNA: TGTGCCAGCAGCTTAGGTTTCGGGGTAGGATACGAGCAGTACTTC. It encodes CASSLGFGVGYEQYF.

The V gene is TRBV6-1, the J gene TRBJ1-2; 7 bases fit TRBD1. J gave up 4 bases and V 5 bases, and 4 bases lay outside the gene matches. The V gene's germline CDR1 is MNHNS and CDR2 SASEGT. The CDR3 length is 13 residues. The CDR3 DNA sequence: TGTGCCAGCAGTCAGGGACAGTTCTATGGCTACACCTTC. Residues: CASSQGQFYGYTF.

The chain employs TRBV24-1 and TRBJ2-2; 8 bases line up with TRBD1. Germline V lookup: CDR1 KGHDR, CDR2 SFDVKD. CDR3 length: 15 amino acids. V lost 1 base and J lost 5; bases outside the gene matches: 2. The CDR3 region is CATSDLRTGTGELFF. The CDR3 coding sequence is TGTGCCACCAGTGATTTAAGGACAGGGACCGGGGAGCTGTTTTTT.

This clonotype has ten or more counts. This chain connects TRBV12-3 or TRBV12-4 to TRBJ2-7; TRBD1 matches at 8 bases. The trim removed 10 bases at V and 3 bases at J, leaving 11 bases unmatched. CDR3 length equals 14 residues. In nucleotides, the CDR3 is TGTGCCAACAGCCGCGGACAGGGCGTCTACGAGCAGTACTTC. It translates to CANSRGQGVYEQYF.

This clonotype was seen repeatedly, ten times or more. The V gene is TRBV28, the J gene TRBJ2-5, with D possibly TRBD2 on 5 matching bases. V lost 5 bases and J 4 bases, leaving 17 bases between the germline ends. Germline V lookup: CDR1 MDHEN, CDR2 SYDVKM. This CDR3 is built from 15 residues. The CDR3 DNA follows: TGTGCCAGCAGTCCCCTAAACGGGGAAGGAGAGACCCAGTACTTC. This gives the protein CASSPLNGEGETQYF.

CDR3 bases: TGTGCCAGCTCACTTGGGGTCATAGTTGCGGAAAAACTGTTTTTT. This encodes CASSLGVIVAEKLFF. V gene TRBV18 combines with J gene TRBJ1-4; no definite D call. CDR1 and CDR2 from the germline V gene are KGHSH and LQKENI. V shed 4 bases and J shed 8 bases, with 17 bases lying between them. The CDR3 spans 15 residues.

This clonotype turned up a few times. This CDR3 reads CASSYSPSEKLFF. In nucleotides, the CDR3 is TGTGCCAGCAGTTACTCGCCCAGTGAAAAACTGTTTTTT. The rearrangement joins TRBV6-2 or TRBV6-3 to TRBJ1-4, with D unclear. The germline V gene encodes CDR1 MNHEY and CDR2 SVGEGT. CDR3 length: 13 amino acids. Deletions cut 0 bases from V and 7 bases from J, with 6 bases between.

This clonotype was picked up many times. V is TRBV10-1 and J is TRBJ2-3; D might be TRBD1 (5 bases). The CDR3 totals 16 residues. V lost 0 bases and J 4 bases, leaving 14 bases between the germline ends. Germline CDR1 WNHNN, CDR2 SYGVQD (reference sequence). The CDR3 sequence is CASSESWGREADTQYF. The CDR3, as DNA: TGCGCCAGCAGTGAGTCCTGGGGCAGGGAAGCAGATACGCAGTATTTT.